This T cell receptor beta chain was recovered during a study of blood T cells in healthy people across ages. For the second PCR, which ran for roughly 6 to 12 cycles, a sample-barcoded 5' primer and a J-beta primer mix were used. TCRdb passed the 5' RACE reads through MiXCR, listing each CDR3 protein once. There are nearly 1 million distinct CDR3 sequences in the sample; roughly 51% occur only once, and about 21% lies in the top ten. J lost 5 bases, V lost 7 bases, and 2 bases had no gene match. The V gene's germline CDR1 is KGHDR and CDR2 SFDVKD. The CDR3 is 12 amino acids. The V gene is TRBV24-1, the J gene TRBJ2-5, with 8 bases matching TRBD1. Sequenced sample: blood. The receptor's source is a woman in her sixties in good health. CDR3 sequence (DNA): TGTGCCACCAGGGACAGGGAGGAGACCCAGTACTTC. This encodes CATRDREETQYF.